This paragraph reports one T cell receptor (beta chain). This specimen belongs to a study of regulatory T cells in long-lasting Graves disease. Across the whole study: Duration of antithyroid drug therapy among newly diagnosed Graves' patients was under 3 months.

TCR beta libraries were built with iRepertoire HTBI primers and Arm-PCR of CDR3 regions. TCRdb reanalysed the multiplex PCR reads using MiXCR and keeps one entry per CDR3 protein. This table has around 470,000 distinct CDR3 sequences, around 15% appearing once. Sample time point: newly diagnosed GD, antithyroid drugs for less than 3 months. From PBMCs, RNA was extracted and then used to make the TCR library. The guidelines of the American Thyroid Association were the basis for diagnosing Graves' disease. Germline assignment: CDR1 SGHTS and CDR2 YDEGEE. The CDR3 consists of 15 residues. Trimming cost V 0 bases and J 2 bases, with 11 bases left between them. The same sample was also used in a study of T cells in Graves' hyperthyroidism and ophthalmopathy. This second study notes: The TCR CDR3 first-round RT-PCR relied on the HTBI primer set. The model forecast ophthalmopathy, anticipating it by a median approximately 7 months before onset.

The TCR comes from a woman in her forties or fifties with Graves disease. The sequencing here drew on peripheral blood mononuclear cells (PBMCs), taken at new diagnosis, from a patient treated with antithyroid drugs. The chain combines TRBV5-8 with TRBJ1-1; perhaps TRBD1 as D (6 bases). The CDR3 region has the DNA TGTGCCAGCAGCTTGGCAGGGACATACAACACTGAAGCTTTCTTT. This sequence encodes CASSLAGTYNTEAFF.